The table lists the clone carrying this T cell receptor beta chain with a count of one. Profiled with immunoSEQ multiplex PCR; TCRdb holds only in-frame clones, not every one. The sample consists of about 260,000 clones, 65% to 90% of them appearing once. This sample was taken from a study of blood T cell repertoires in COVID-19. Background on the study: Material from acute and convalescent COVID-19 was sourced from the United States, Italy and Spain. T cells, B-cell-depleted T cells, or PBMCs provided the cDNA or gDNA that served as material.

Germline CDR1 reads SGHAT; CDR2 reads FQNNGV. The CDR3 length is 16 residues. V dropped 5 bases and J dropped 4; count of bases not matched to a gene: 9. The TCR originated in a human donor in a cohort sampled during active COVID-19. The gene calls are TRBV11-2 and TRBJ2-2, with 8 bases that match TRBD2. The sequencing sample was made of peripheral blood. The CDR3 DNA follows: TGTGCCAGCAGCCCGCGACTAGCGAGGACCACCGGGGAGCTGTTTTTT. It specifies CASSPRLARTTGELFF.